The text below deals with one TCR beta chain. Its antigen is not identified. The table came from immunoSEQ multiplex PCR; TCRdb's copy has only in-frame clones and leaves some out. This sample carries about 150,000 clones, roughly 89% of them seen once, and the ten largest clones take 5%. This sample was included in a study of T cell responses to AZD1222 COVID-19 vaccine. Study findings and constraints: Of spike-specific TCRs, nearly half reportedly target regions left unmutated in variants. Donors were largely white British and mainly female; clonal diversity was possibly underestimated.

The specimen was peripheral blood, collected on day 0 of AZD1222 vaccination. The TCR was taken from an adult in good health.

For the CDR3, the DNA is TGTGCCAGCAGTTTATTAGCCAGGGATGATCAGCCCCAGCATTTT. It yields the protein CASSLLARDDQPQHF. The gene calls are TRBV28 and TRBJ1-5; TRBD1 might be the D (5 bases). Germline lookup yields CDR1 MDHEN and CDR2 SYDVKM. The ends were cut back, 1 base at V and 5 bases at J, with 12 bases in the middle. This CDR3 has 15 residues.